A single sample gave rise to the 21 T cell receptor beta chains below, sequenced in a study of blood T cell repertoires in COVID-19. Assay: immunoSEQ multiplex PCR; the TCRdb copy retains only in-frame clones and omits some. The table lists 220,000 or so clones, 90% of them singletons. Sequences were obtained from PBMCs or T cells enriched from blood (not recorded which). The receptors were gathered from a man aged 25 to 45 who had been exposed to COVID-19.

V usage is TRBV21-1 and J usage is TRBJ2-7; no check of the table's D call, TRBD2, against the DNA was made. TRBV21-1 represents a pseudogene. CDR3 length: 18 residues. CDR3 sequence reads: CASSKGLAGGLSSYEQYF. CDR3 nucleotides: TGTGCCAGCAGCAAAGGCCTAGCGGGGGGCCTGAGCTCCTACGAGCAGTACTTC.

This clone has at least ten counts. The chain combines TRBV5-1 with TRBJ2-7, with a tentative D call TRBD1 (6 bases). Trimming took 4 bases from V and 0 from J, leaving 14 bases between them. The CDR3 sequence is 15 residues long. Germline V CDR1 and CDR2: SGHRS, YFSETQ. In nucleotides, the CDR3 is TGCGCCAGCAGCCAGGGGACGTTAAGCTCCTACGAGCAGTACTTC. It specifies CASSQGTLSSYEQYF.

The V call is TRBV5-5, the J call TRBJ1-5; TRBD1 might be the D (5 bases). This CDR3 region has 16 residues. Looked up from germline, CDR1 is SGHKS and CDR2 is YYEKEE (reference sequence). Trimming cost V 0 bases and J 5 bases, with 15 bases left between them. As DNA, the CDR3 is TGTGCCAGCAGCTTGGTGGCAGGGCGGTGGGATCAGCCCCAGCATTTT. It encodes CASSLVAGRWDQPQHF.

The CDR3 loop is CSVGLRLQGAKNIQYF. The CDR3 DNA sequence: TGCAGCGTTGGTCTAAGGCTACAGGGAGCCAAAAACATTCAGTACTTC. The rearrangement joins TRBV29-1 to TRBJ2-4; D might be TRBD1 (6 bases). Trimming shortened V by 4 bases and J by 0 bases, and 16 bases separated the two germline ends. CDR1 and CDR2 from the germline V gene are SQVTM and ANQGSEA. The CDR3 is 16 residues long.

The chain uses TRBV6-4 and TRBJ2-3; 11 positions agree with TRBD2. Germline V lookup: CDR1 MRHNA, CDR2 SNTAGT. This CDR3 region has 20 residues. Unmatched junction bases numbered 13, after V lost 2 bases and J lost 0 bases. The CDR3 region is CASSDTRLAGPPLSTDTQYF. The DNA of the CDR3 is TGTGCCAGCAGTGACACCCGACTAGCGGGGCCCCCTCTGAGCACAGATACGCAGTATTTT.

The chain uses TRBV6-5 and TRBJ2-7; D might be TRBD1 (5 bases). With 7 bases removed from V and 2 bases from J, the gap between germline ends came to 18 bases. CDR1 and CDR2 from the germline V gene are MNHEY and SVGAGI. The CDR3 sequence is 15 residues long. The CDR3 coding sequence is TGTGCCAGCACAGGGTCACCAGCCGTTACCTACGAGCAGTACTTC. It is translated as CASTGSPAVTYEQYF.

As DNA, the CDR3 is TGTGCCAGCAGCTTCGACAGAACTTATAATTCACCCCTCCACTTT. Translation: CASSFDRTYNSPLHF. This sequence joins TRBV7-2 and TRBJ1-6, with a possible D match to TRBD1 (5 bases). The CDR3 is 15 residues long. CDR1 is SGHTA, CDR2 FQGNSA, per germline. Trimming left V 3 bases short and J 4 bases short, with 10 bases between.

The rearrangement uses TRBV6-2 or TRBV6-3 and TRBJ1-2; 9 positions agree with TRBD1. Germline V gives CDR1 MNHEY, CDR2 SVGEGT. CDR3 length equals 17 residues. After removal of 0 bases from V and 7 bases from J, the junction contained 12 bases not matched to a gene. The DNA for the CDR3 is TGTGCCAGCAGTTACTCGACGATTCCCGGGACAGGGAGTGGCTACACCTTC. Its translation: CASSYSTIPGTGSGYTF.

This chain connects TRBV15 to TRBJ1-4, with D hard to call. There are 11 residues in the CDR3. Germline V lookup: CDR1 LNHNV, CDR2 YYDKDF (reference sequence). Trimming pared 8 bases from V and 7 bases from J, leaving 8 bases between. The CDR3 sequence is CATGPREKLFF. Here the CDR3 DNA reads TGTGCCACCGGGCCGCGTGAAAAACTGTTTTTT.

This chain uses TRBV7-2 with TRBJ2-1, with 10 bases aligning to TRBD2. V was pared by 5 bases and J by 6 bases, with 4 bases of the junction left unmatched. The germline V gene encodes CDR1 SGHTA and CDR2 FQGNSA. The CDR3 spans 14 residues. The CDR3 nucleotides are TGTGCCAGCAGCCTTAGCGGGGGGTCCAATGAGCAGTTCTTC. Translation gives CASSLSGGSNEQFF.

CDR3 DNA sequence: TGTGCCAGCAGCTCCCCCCGGCTTCTGACGAGCAGGTACGAGCAGTACTTC. Translation: CASSSPRLLTSRYEQYF. The chain has TRBV7-2 and TRBJ2-7; the D is unclear. Germline V gene data show CDR1 as SGHTA and CDR2 as FQGNSA. This CDR3 comprises 17 residues. The V end lost 4 bases, the J end lost 4 bases, and 23 bases lay between the germline ends.

The rearrangement links TRBV5-4 to TRBJ1-1; 9 bases align to TRBD1. CDR1 and CDR2 from the germline V gene are SGHNT and YYREEE (reference sequence). J lost 11 bases, V lost 3 bases, and 2 bases had no gene match. This CDR3 is 11 amino acids long. CDR3 sequence reads: CASSSGQGAFF. For the CDR3, the DNA is TGTGCCAGCAGCTCTGGACAGGGGGCTTTCTTT.

This clone has only a few counts. The chain is built from TRBV7-2 and TRBJ1-2; maybe TRBD1 (6 bases). Trimming shortened V by 5 bases and J by 5 bases, and 18 bases separated the two germline ends. This CDR3 has 15 amino acids. The V gene's germline CDR1 is SGHTA and CDR2 FQGNSA. In DNA, the CDR3 is TGTGCCAGCAGCCCCACCGGACAGATCCTATATGGCTACACCTTC. As protein: CASSPTGQILYGYTF.

The CDR3 reads CASSPGTGVSPLHF. In DNA form, the CDR3 reads TGTGCCAGCAGCCCTGGGACAGGGGTCTCACCCCTCCACTTT. This sequence joins TRBV7-9 and TRBJ1-6; 10 positions match TRBD1. Germline V gives CDR1 SEHNR, CDR2 FQNEAQ (reference sequence). This CDR3 spans 14 amino acids. The trim removed 5 bases at V and 10 bases at J, leaving 5 bases unmatched. Supplemented by reference TRBV7-9 and TRBJ1-6, the full variable domain reads DTGVSQNPRHKITKRGQNVTFRCDPISEHNRLYWYRQTLGQGPEFLTYFQNEAQLEKSRLLSDRFSAERPKGSFSTLEIQRTEQGDSAMYLCASSPGTGVSPLHFGNGTRLTVT.

The genes are TRBV7-9 and TRBJ1-2; D is uncertain. V was trimmed by 2 bases and J by 6 bases, leaving 10 bases between them. Germline CDR1 reads SEHNR; CDR2 reads FQNEAQ (reference sequence). This CDR3 has 13 amino acids. In nucleotides, the CDR3 is TGTGCCAGCAGCTTATCATCGGTGGATGGCTACACCTTC. Protein product: CASSLSSVDGYTF.

CDR3 in amino acids: CASSYSRTAFYGYTF. CDR3 sequence (DNA): TGTGCCAGCAGTTACTCGAGGACAGCCTTCTATGGCTACACCTTC. The chain links TRBV6-5 to TRBJ1-2, with D perhaps TRBD1 (6 bases). CDR3 size: 15 residues. Trimming removed 0 bases at V and 4 bases at J, with 12 bases between. Germline values: CDR1 MNHEY, CDR2 SVGAGI.

The CDR3 region has the DNA TGTGCCAGCAGTTTAGGAGCTGAAGCTTTCTTT. It encodes CASSLGAEAFF. The chain employs TRBV27 and TRBJ1-1; no clear D. The CDR3 covers 11 residues. Per the germline V gene, CDR1 is MNHEY and CDR2 is SMNVEV (reference sequence). V was trimmed by 2 bases and J by 6 bases, leaving 4 bases between them.

The chain recombines TRBV4-3 with TRBJ1-4, with 8 bases aligning to TRBD1. Per germline, CDR1 LGHNA and CDR2 YSLEER. The ends lost 0 bases at V and 10 bases at J; junction bases unmatched: 7. There are 15 residues in the CDR3. CDR3 in amino acids: CASSQDGQGAGKLFF. Written as DNA, the CDR3 is TGCGCCAGCAGCCAAGACGGCCAGGGGGCGGGAAAACTGTTTTTT.

The chain carries TRBV10-3 and TRBJ1-6; D is perhaps TRBD1 (5 bases). Germline CDR1 and CDR2: ENHRY and SYGVKD. V was pared by 4 bases and J by 9 bases, with 13 bases between. This CDR3 has 14 residues. The CDR3 DNA follows: TGTGCCATCAGTGCCGGGGGAAATACTTCACCCCTCCACTTT. It specifies CAISAGGNTSPLHF.

This chain joins TRBV7-2 and TRBJ1-1; D gene ambiguous. The V and J ends lost 2 bases and 1 base respectively, with 5 bases between them. The germline V gene encodes CDR1 SGHTA and CDR2 FQGNSA. There are 13 residues in the CDR3. DNA for the CDR3: TGTGCCAGCAGCTTATACGGGAACACTGAAGCTTTCTTT. Protein product: CASSLYGNTEAFF. The full variable domain, its missing parts supplied by reference TRBV7-2 and TRBJ1-1, is GAGVSQSPSNKVTEKGKDVELRCDPISGHTALYWYRQSLGQGLEFLIYFQGNSAPDKSGLPSDRFSAERTGGSVSTLTIQRTQQEDSAVYLCASSLYGNTEAFFGQGTRLTVV.

The chain uses TRBV6-5 and TRBJ1-1; 9 nucleotides agree with TRBD1. The CDR3 consists of 14 residues. J was trimmed by 5 bases and V by 6 bases; bases with no gene match: 7. From germline, CDR1 is MNHEY and CDR2 SVGAGI. The CDR3 spells CASRHLDRGTEAFF. The CDR3 coding sequence is TGTGCCAGCAGGCACTTAGACAGGGGGACTGAAGCTTTCTTT.